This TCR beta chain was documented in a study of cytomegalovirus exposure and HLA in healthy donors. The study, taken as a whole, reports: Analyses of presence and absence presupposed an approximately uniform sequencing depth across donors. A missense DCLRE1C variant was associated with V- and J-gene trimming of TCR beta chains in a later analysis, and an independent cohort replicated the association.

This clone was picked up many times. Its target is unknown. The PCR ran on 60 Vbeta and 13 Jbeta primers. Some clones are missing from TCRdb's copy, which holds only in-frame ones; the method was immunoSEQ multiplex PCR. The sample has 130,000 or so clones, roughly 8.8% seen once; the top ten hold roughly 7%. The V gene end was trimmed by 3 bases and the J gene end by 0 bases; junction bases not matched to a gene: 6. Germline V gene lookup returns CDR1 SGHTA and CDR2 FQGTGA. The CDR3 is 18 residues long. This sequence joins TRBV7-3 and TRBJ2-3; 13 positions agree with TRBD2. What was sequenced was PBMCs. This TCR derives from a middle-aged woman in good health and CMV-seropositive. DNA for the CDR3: TGTGCCAGCAGCTTCGGGACTAGCGGGGCGGTGAGCACAGATACGCAGTATTTT. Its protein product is CASSFGTSGAVSTDTQYF.